This TCR beta chain was sequenced for a study of OX40 agonist ivuxolimab in advanced cancers. The overall study: Across the patients, intravenous ivuxolimab was delivered every 2 weeks at 0.01 to 10 mg/kg. The dose-escalation cohort had hepatocellular carcinoma, melanoma, renal cell or head and neck cancer. At approximately 83% male, the cohort had a mean age of approximately 60 years, ranging from 23 to 79. Study results and caveats: CD4+ and CD8+ blood T cells expanded clonally by week 6 at 0.1 to 3.0 mg/kg.

With 6 bases removed from V and 4 bases from J, the gap between germline ends came to 15 bases. The germline CDR1 and CDR2 sequences are KGHSH and LQKENI. The CDR3 extends over 14 amino acids. For this clone: What it binds is unknown.

The data were produced by immunoSEQ multiplex PCR, yet TCRdb's version contains in-frame clones alone and is incomplete. The sample yields roughly 120,000 clones, 85% to 95% seen once. The TCR sequence derives from an adult with an advanced solid tumor such as melanoma, head and neck, liver or kidney cancer. Sequences were derived from CD4+ or CD8+ T cells sorted from blood, sampled in a trial of the OX40 agonist ivuxolimab. The V gene is TRBV18, the J gene TRBJ2-5; D not resolved. The CDR3 sequence: CASSPRPPPETQYF. CDR3 DNA: TGTGCCAGCTCTCCTCGACCGCCGCCAGAGACCCAGTACTTC.